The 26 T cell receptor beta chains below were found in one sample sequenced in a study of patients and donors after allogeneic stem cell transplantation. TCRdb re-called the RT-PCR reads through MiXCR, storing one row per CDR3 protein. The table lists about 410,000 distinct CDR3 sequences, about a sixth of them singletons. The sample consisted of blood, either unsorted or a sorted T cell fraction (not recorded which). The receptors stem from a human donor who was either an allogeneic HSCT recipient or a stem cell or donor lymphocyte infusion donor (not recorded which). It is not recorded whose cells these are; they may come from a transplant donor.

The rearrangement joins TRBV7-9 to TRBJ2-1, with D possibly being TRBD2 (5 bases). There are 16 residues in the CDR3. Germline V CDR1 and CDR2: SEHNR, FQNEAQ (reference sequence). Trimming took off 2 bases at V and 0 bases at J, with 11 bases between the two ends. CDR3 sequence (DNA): TGTGCCAGCAGCTTATCGTCGCGGGCCTCCTACAATGAGCAGTTCTTC. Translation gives CASSLSSRASYNEQFF. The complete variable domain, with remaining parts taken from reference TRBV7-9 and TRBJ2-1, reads DTGVSQNPRHKITKRGQNVTFRCDPISEHNRLYWYRQTLGQGPEFLTYFQNEAQLEKSRLLSDRFSAERPKGSFSTLEIQRTEQGDSAMYLCASSLSSRASYNEQFFGPGTRLTVL.

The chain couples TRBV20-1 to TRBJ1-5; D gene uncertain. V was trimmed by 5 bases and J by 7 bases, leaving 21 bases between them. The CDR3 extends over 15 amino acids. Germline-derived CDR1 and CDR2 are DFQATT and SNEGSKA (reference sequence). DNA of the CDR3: TGCAGTGCTCGATATGCAGGTCGCTCAGGACAGCCCCAGCATTTT. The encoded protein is CSARYAGRSGQPQHF.

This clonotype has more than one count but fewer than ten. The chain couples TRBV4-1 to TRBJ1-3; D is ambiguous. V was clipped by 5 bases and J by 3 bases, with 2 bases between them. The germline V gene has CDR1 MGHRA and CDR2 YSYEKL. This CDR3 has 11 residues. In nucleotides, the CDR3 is TGCGCCAGCAGCATTGGAAACACCATATATTTT. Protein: CASSIGNTIYF.

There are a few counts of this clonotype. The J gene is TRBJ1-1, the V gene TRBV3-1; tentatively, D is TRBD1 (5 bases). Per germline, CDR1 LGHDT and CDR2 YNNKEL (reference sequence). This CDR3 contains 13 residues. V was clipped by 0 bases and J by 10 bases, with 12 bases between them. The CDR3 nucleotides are TGTGCCAGCAGCCAAGAAGGGGTTGTCGGAGCTTTCTTT. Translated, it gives CASSQEGVVGAFF.

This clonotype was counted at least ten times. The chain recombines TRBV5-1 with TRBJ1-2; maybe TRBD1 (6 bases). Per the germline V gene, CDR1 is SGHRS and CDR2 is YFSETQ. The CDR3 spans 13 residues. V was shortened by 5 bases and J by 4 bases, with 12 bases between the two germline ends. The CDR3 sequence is CASSQDRAYGYTF. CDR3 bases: TGCGCCAGCAGTCAGGACAGAGCCTATGGCTACACCTTC.

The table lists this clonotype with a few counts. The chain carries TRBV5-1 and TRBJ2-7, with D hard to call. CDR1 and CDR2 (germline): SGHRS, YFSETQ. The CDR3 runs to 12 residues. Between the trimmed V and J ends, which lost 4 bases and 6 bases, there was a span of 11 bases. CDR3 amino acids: CASSHNPLEQYF. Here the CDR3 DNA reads TGCGCCAGCAGCCACAACCCTCTCGAGCAGTACTTC.

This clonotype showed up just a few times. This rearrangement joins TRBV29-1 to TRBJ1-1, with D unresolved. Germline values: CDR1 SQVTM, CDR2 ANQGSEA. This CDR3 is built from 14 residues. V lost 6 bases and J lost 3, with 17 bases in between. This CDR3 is CSVGKTRRDTEAFF. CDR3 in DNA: TGCAGCGTCGGAAAGACAAGGAGAGACACTGAAGCTTTCTTT.

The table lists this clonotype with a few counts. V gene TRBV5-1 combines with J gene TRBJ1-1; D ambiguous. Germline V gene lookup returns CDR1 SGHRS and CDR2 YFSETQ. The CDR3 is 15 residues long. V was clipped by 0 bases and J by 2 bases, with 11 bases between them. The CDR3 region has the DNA TGCGCCAGCAGCTTGGGCCAGGTGGGAAACACTGAAGCTTTCTTT. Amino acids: CASSLGQVGNTEAFF.

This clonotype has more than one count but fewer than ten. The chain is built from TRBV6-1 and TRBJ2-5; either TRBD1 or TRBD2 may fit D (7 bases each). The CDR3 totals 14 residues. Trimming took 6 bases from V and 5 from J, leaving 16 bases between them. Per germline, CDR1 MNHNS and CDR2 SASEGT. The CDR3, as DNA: TGTGCCAGCAGCCAGGGGGAGGGAACGGAGACCCAGTACTTC. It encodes CASSQGEGTETQYF.

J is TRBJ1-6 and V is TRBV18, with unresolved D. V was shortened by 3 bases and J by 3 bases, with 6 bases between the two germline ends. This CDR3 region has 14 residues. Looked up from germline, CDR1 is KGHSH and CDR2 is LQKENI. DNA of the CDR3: TGTGCCAGCTCACCGTCGGACTATAATTCACCCCTCCACTTT. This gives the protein CASSPSDYNSPLHF.

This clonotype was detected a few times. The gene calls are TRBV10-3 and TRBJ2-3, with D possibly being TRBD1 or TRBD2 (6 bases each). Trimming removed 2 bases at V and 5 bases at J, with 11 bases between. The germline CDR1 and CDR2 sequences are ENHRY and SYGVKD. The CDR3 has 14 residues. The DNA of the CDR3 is TGTGCCATCAGTGAGAGGGGGGCCGGAGATACGCAGTATTTT. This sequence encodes CAISERGAGDTQYF.

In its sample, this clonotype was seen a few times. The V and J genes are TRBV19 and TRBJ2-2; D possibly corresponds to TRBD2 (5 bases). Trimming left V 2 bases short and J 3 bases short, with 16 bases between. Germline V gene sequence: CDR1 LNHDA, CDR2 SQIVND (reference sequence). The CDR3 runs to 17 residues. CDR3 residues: CASSIKRAPGHTGELFF. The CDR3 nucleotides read TGTGCCAGTAGTATAAAGAGGGCCCCCGGGCACACCGGGGAGCTGTTTTTT. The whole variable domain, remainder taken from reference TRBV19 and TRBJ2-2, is DGGITQSPKYLFRKEGQNVTLSCEQNLNHDAMYWYRQDPGQGLRLIYYSQIVNDFQKGDIAEGYSVSREKKESFPLTVTSAQKNPTAFYLCASSIKRAPGHTGELFFGEGSRLTVL.

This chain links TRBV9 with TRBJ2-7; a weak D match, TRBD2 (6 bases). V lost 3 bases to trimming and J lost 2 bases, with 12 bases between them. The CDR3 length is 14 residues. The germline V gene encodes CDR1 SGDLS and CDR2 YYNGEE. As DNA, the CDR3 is TGTGCCAGCAGCGATAGACTAGACACCTACGAGCAGTACTTC. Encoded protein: CASSDRLDTYEQYF.

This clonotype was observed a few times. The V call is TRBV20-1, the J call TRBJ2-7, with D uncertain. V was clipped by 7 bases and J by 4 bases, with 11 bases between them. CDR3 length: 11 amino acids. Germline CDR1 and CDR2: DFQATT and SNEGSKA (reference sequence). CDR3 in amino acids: CSVLLRYEQYF. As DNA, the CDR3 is TGCAGTGTGCTACTACGATACGAGCAGTACTTC.

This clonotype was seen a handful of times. CDR3 nucleotides: TGTGCCAGCGGCGAAATCATGAACACTGAAGCTTTCTTT. This sequence encodes CASGEIMNTEAFF. This rearrangement joins TRBV6-1 to TRBJ1-1, with D hard to call. V lost 8 bases to trimming and J lost 0 bases, with 10 bases between them. Germline V gives CDR1 MNHNS, CDR2 SASEGT. The CDR3 is made up of 13 amino acids.

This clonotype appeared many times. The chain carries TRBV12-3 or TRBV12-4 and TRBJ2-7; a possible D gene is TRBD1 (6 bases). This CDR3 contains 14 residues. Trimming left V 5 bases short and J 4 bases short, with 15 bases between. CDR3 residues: CASSPGTSIYEQYF. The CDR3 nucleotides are TGTGCCAGCAGTCCCGGGACATCTATATACGAGCAGTACTTC.

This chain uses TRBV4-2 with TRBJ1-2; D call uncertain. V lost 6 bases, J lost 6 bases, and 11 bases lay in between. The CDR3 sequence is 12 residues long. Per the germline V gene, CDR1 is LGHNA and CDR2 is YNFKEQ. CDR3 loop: CASREVGNGYTF. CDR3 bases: TGTGCCAGCAGAGAAGTGGGGAATGGCTACACCTTC.

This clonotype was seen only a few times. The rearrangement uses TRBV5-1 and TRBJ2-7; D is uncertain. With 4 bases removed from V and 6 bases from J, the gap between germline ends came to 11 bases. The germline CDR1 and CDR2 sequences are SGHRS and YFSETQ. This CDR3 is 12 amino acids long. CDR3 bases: TGCGCCAGCAGCCCCCTGTATGGCGAGCAGTACTTC. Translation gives CASSPLYGEQYF.

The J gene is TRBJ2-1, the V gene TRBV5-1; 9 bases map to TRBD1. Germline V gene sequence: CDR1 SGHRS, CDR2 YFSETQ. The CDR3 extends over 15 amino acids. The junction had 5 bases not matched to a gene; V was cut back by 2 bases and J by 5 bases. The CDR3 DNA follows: TGCGCCAGCAGCTTAACGGACAGGGGTGACAATGAGCAGTTCTTC. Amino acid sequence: CASSLTDRGDNEQFF.

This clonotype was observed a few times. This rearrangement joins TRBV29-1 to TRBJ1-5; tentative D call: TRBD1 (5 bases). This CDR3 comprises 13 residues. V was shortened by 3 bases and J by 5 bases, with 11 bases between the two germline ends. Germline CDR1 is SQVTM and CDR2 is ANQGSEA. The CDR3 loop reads CSVDQKQDQPQHF. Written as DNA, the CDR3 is TGCAGCGTTGACCAGAAACAGGATCAGCCCCAGCATTTT.

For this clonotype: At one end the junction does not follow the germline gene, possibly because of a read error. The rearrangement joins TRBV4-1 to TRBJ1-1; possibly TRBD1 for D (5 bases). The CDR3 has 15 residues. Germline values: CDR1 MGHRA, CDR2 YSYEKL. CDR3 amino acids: CASSQGGLRGTEALF. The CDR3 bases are TGCGCCAGCAGCCAAGGGGGCCTGAGGGGCACTGAAGCTCTCTTT.

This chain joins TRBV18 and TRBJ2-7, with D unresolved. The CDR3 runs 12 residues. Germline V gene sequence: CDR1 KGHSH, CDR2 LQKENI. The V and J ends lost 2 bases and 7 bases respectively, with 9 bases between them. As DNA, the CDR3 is TGTGCCAGCTCACCATCCGTGGGGGAGCAGTACTTC. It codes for CASSPSVGEQYF.

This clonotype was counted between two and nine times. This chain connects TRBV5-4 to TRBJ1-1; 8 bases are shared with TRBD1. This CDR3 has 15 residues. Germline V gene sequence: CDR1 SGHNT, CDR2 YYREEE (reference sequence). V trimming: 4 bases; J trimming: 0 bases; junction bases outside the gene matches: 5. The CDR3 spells CASSKDRAMNTEAFF. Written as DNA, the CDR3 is TGTGCCAGCAGCAAGGACAGGGCCATGAACACTGAAGCTTTCTTT.

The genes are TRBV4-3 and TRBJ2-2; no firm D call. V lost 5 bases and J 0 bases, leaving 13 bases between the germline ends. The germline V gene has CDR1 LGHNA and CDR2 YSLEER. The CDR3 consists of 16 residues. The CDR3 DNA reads TGCGCCAGCAGCTACCTCGCCAGCCCGAACACCGGGGAGCTGTTTTTT. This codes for CASSYLASPNTGELFF.

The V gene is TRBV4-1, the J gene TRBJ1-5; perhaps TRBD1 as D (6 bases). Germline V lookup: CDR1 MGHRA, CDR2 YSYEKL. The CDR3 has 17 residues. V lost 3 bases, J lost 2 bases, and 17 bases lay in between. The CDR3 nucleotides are TGCGCCAGCAGCCACGGCCCGGACAGACCTGGCAATCAGCCCCAGCATTTT. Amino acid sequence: CASSHGPDRPGNQPQHF.

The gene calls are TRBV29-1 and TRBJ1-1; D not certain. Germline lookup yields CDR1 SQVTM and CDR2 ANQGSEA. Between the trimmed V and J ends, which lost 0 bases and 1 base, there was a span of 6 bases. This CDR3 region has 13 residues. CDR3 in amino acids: CSVEEQGNTEAFF. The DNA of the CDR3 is TGCAGCGTTGAAGAACAAGGGAACACTGAAGCTTTCTTT.